Following are 32 T cell receptor beta chains from one sample sequenced in a study of blood T cell repertoires in COVID-19. The repertoire was sequenced with immunoSEQ multiplex PCR; TCRdb's copy has only in-frame clones and lacks some. Found here are about 180,000 clones, roughly 81% of them singletons; the top ten hold around 11%. Sequencing was performed on peripheral blood. The receptor set was obtained from an elderly woman with COVID-19, enrolled during active disease.

The rearrangement uses TRBV27 and TRBJ1-2, with TRBD1 identical over 8 bases. The trim removed 8 bases at V and 3 bases at J, leaving 14 bases unmatched. Germline V gene sequence: CDR1 MNHEY, CDR2 SMNVEV (reference sequence). CDR3 length: 16 residues. As DNA, the CDR3 is TGTGCCAGCCATCCTACCTACCAGGACAGGGACTATGGCTACACCTTC. Its protein is CASHPTYQDRDYGYTF.

This rearrangement joins TRBV11-3 to TRBJ2-7, with 11 nucleotides matching TRBD2. Germline V gene lookup returns CDR1 SGHNT and CDR2 YENEEA. Trimming cost V 4 bases and J 7 bases; bases outside gene matches: 15. The CDR3 has 17 residues. The CDR3 DNA follows: TGTGCCAGCAGCTCACAACGACTAGCGGGACGGGCAGAGGAGCAGTACTTC. The encoded protein is CASSSQRLAGRAEEQYF.

J is TRBJ2-1 and V is TRBV7-9, with no clear D. The CDR3 is made up of 12 amino acids. CDR1 and CDR2 from the germline V gene are SEHNR and FQNEAQ (reference sequence). Deletions cut 4 bases from V and 9 bases from J, with 10 bases between. This chain's CDR3 is CASSSEFTEQFF. For the CDR3, the DNA is TGTGCCAGCAGCTCGGAGTTCACTGAGCAGTTCTTC.

This rearrangement joins TRBV3-1 (or the pseudogene TRBV3-2) to TRBJ2-7; maybe TRBD1 (6 bases). The CDR3 length is 12 residues. V lost 3 bases, J lost 6 bases, and 9 bases lay in between. The germline gives CDR1 LGHDT, CDR2 YNNKEL (reference sequence). CDR3 in amino acids: CASSHDRREQYF. CDR3 in DNA: TGTGCCAGCAGCCATGACAGGCGCGAGCAGTACTTC.

This clone was seen only once. The chain combines TRBV19 with TRBJ2-2; no definite D call. There are 15 residues in the CDR3. The V gene's germline CDR1 is LNHDA and CDR2 SQIVND (reference sequence). V was shortened by 4 bases and J by 5 bases, with 14 bases between the two germline ends. The CDR3 region has the DNA TGTGCCAGTAGTAGAATAGCTATCGGGACCGGGGAGCTGTTTTTT. Protein: CASSRIAIGTGELFF.

This chain links TRBV7-2 with TRBJ1-2; tentatively, D is TRBD1 (5 bases). The CDR3 loop spans 15 amino acids. The germline gives CDR1 SGHTA, CDR2 FQGNSA. The V and J ends lost 5 bases and 1 base respectively, with 14 bases between them. The chain's CDR3 is CASSHRQTFNYGYTF. The CDR3 DNA reads TGTGCCAGCAGCCACAGACAGACGTTTAACTATGGCTACACCTTC.

The genes are TRBV21-1 and TRBJ2-2; the table's D call, TRBD2, has no DNA check behind it. TRBV21-1 is shown as a pseudogene. This CDR3 contains 22 residues. The CDR3 nucleotides are TGTGCCAGCAGCAAAGAAGCGGTCGGGACAGCGGGACTAGCGGGACATCCGGGGGAGCTGTTTTTT. This codes for CASSKEAVGTAGLAGHPGELFF.

The chain carries TRBV29-1 and TRBJ1-2; TRBD1 agrees at 9 bases. J was trimmed by 4 bases and V by 4 bases; bases with no gene match: 13. The CDR3 runs 16 residues. The germline V gene encodes CDR1 SQVTM and CDR2 ANQGSEA. DNA for the CDR3: TGCAGCGTTGGGGTCAACAGGGGGCGAGATAGCTATGGCTACACCTTC. Protein sequence: CSVGVNRGRDSYGYTF.

The chain combines TRBV19 with TRBJ1-1; D is perhaps TRBD1 (5 bases). CDR3 length equals 13 residues. Trimming stripped 3 bases from V and 5 bases from J, with 10 bases between. The germline V gene encodes CDR1 LNHDA and CDR2 SQIVND (reference sequence). This chain's CDR3 is CASSIRVGTEAFF. The CDR3 DNA reads TGTGCCAGTAGTATCAGGGTGGGAACTGAAGCTTTCTTT.

In DNA, the CDR3 is TGTGCCAGCGAGCGCGGGCAGTCCTACAATGAGCAGTTCTTC. It translates to CASERGQSYNEQFF. The chain links TRBV11-2 to TRBJ2-1, with D possibly being TRBD2 (5 bases). Deletions cut 8 bases from V and 1 base from J, with 12 bases between. The V gene's germline CDR1 is SGHAT and CDR2 FQNNGV. This CDR3 is 14 amino acids long. The variable domain in full, completed from reference TRBV11-2 and TRBJ2-1, reads EAGVAQSPRYKIIEKRQSVAFWCNPISGHATLYWYQQILGQGPKLLIQFQNNGVVDDSQLPKDRFSAERLKGVDSTLKIQPAKLEDSAVYLCASERGQSYNEQFFGPGTRLTVL.

This rearrangement joins TRBV2 to TRBJ2-7; 7 nucleotides agree with TRBD1. With V trimmed by 4 bases and J by 4 bases, 4 bases remained unmatched. CDR1 SNHLY and CDR2 FYNNEI come from the germline V gene. The CDR3 contains 13 residues. The CDR3 loop reads CASSAQGSYEQYF. CDR3 in DNA: TGTGCCAGCAGTGCACAGGGGTCATACGAGCAGTACTTC.

This clone appeared a few times. The chain employs TRBV28 and TRBJ2-7; tentatively, D is TRBD1 (5 bases). The CDR3 loop spans 13 amino acids. Germline CDR1 reads MDHEN; CDR2 reads SYDVKM. With 3 bases removed from V and 7 bases from J, the gap between germline ends came to 13 bases. The CDR3 DNA sequence: TGTGCCAGCAGTTTCCCAGACAGCAGGGAGCAGTACTTC. Translated, it gives CASSFPDSREQYF.

The chain employs TRBV24-1 and TRBJ1-5; 12 nucleotides agree with TRBD1. CDR1 and CDR2 from the germline V gene are KGHDR and SFDVKD. V was clipped by 3 bases and J by 5 bases; unmatched bases: 1. CDR3 length: 15 residues. CDR3 DNA sequence: TGTGCCACCAGTGATGGGACAGGGGGCGATCAGCCCCAGCATTTT. Its protein is CATSDGTGGDQPQHF.

The chain uses TRBV19 and TRBJ1-4; 7 bases are a match to TRBD1. CDR3 size: 15 residues. V lost 4 bases, J lost 4 bases, and 6 bases stayed unmatched. From germline, CDR1 is LNHDA and CDR2 SQIVND (reference sequence). The CDR3 loop reads CASSNRGVSNEKLFF. The CDR3 DNA reads TGTGCCAGTAGTAACAGGGGTGTTAGTAATGAAAAACTGTTTTTT.

This chain uses TRBV14 with TRBJ1-3; maybe TRBD1 (5 bases). Germline loops: CDR1 SGHDN, CDR2 FVKESK. The CDR3 contains 19 residues. Trimming stripped 0 bases from V and 0 bases from J, with 18 bases between. DNA of the CDR3: TGTGCCAGCAGCCAAGATGGACCCTTCACAGGTCGCTCTGGAAACACCATATATTTT. Protein sequence: CASSQDGPFTGRSGNTIYF.

This clone appeared a few times. This chain connects TRBV15 to TRBJ1-3; D gene ambiguous. Germline values: CDR1 LNHNV, CDR2 YYDKDF (reference sequence). Trimming cost V 0 bases and J 8 bases, with 14 bases left between them. The CDR3 sequence is 15 residues long. CDR3 residues: CATSREGLSRDTIYF. In DNA form, the CDR3 reads TGTGCCACCAGCAGAGAAGGCTTATCACGGGACACCATATATTTT.

The V call is TRBV5-8, the J call TRBJ1-2; unclear D gene. V lost 0 bases and J lost 0, with 9 bases in between. This CDR3 has 15 amino acids. The V gene's germline CDR1 is SGHTS and CDR2 YDEGEE. The CDR3 loop is CASSLVRLPNYGYTF. The DNA of the CDR3 is TGTGCCAGCAGCTTGGTCAGGCTGCCTAACTATGGCTACACCTTC.

This chain connects TRBV6-5 to TRBJ2-7, with unresolved D. The germline V and J ends were trimmed by 3 bases and 6 bases, with 9 bases remaining between them. The CDR3 extends over 12 amino acids. The germline CDR1 and CDR2 sequences are MNHEY and SVGAGI. CDR3 loop: CASSYNGLEQYF. In DNA, the CDR3 is TGTGCCAGCAGTTATAATGGCCTCGAGCAGTACTTC.

The CDR3 region is CASSTGTGGPLGAEAFF. The CDR3 DNA is TGCGCCAGCAGCACCGGGACAGGGGGCCCATTGGGGGCTGAAGCTTTCTTT. V and J are TRBV5-1 and TRBJ1-1, with 12 bases aligning to TRBD1. The germline CDR1 and CDR2 sequences are SGHRS and YFSETQ. The CDR3 loop spans 17 amino acids. V lost 4 bases to trimming and J lost 6 bases; unmatched junction nucleotides: 13.

This clone appeared once. The J gene is TRBJ2-3, the V gene TRBV5-1; no clear D gene. The CDR3 has 14 amino acids. V was trimmed by 0 bases and J by 4 bases, leaving 9 bases between them. CDR1 is SGHRS, CDR2 YFSETQ, per germline. The CDR3 DNA reads TGCGCCAGCAGCTTGGGAGCGTCCCCAGATACGCAGTATTTT. This translates into CASSLGASPDTQYF.

This chain links TRBV4-2 with TRBJ2-2; D is possibly TRBD1 (5 bases). Germline V gene lookup returns CDR1 LGHNA and CDR2 YNFKEQ. The V and J ends lost 0 bases and 6 bases respectively, with 17 bases between them. This CDR3 comprises 17 residues. The CDR3 nucleotides read TGTGCCAGCAGCCAAGACCGCCAGGGAATTAACCCCGGGGAGCTGTTTTTT. Translating gives CASSQDRQGINPGELFF.

This clone has just one count. The genes are TRBV2 and TRBJ2-5; D possibly corresponds to TRBD2 (6 bases). CDR1 and CDR2 (germline): SNHLY, FYNNEI. Deletions cut 3 bases from V and 10 bases from J, with 15 bases between. There are 13 residues in the CDR3. The CDR3 DNA reads TGTGCCAGCAGTGACCGGGGGACTGCTTTCCAGTACTTC. Protein sequence: CASSDRGTAFQYF.

The chain is built from TRBV19 and TRBJ1-3; D perhaps matches TRBD1 (5 bases). Germline V CDR1 and CDR2: LNHDA, SQIVND (reference sequence). The germline V and J ends were trimmed by 6 bases and 2 bases, with 11 bases remaining between them. The CDR3 is 14 residues long. In DNA, the CDR3 is TGTGCCAGTAGGATGAAGGGGACTGGAAACACCATATATTTT. Translated: CASRMKGTGNTIYF.

The rearrangement links TRBV20-1 to TRBJ1-5; TRBD1 might be the D (5 bases). Trimming removed 3 bases at V and 0 bases at J, with 9 bases between. The CDR3 loop spans 14 amino acids. Germline V gives CDR1 DFQATT, CDR2 SNEGSKA (reference sequence). The CDR3 coding sequence is TGCAGTGCTAGTACGACAGTTAGCAATCAGCCCCAGCATTTT. Protein: CSASTTVSNQPQHF.

This sequence joins TRBV6-2 or TRBV6-3 and TRBJ2-7, with 8 bases that match TRBD2. The V gene's germline CDR1 is MNHEY and CDR2 SVGEGT. This CDR3 is 14 amino acids long. V shed 4 bases and J 3 bases; nucleotides not matched to a gene: 5. The DNA of the CDR3 is TGTGCCAGCAGTTCCTTAGCGGGGTTCTACGAGCAGTACTTC. Residues: CASSSLAGFYEQYF.

The V gene is TRBV6-5, the J gene TRBJ2-7; D is unresolved. This CDR3 is built from 15 residues. Germline V gene sequence: CDR1 MNHEY, CDR2 SVGAGI. V lost 0 bases and J 3 bases, leaving 12 bases between the germline ends. CDR3 DNA sequence: TGTGCCAGCAGTTACTCTCCCCTGGCCGACTACGAGCAGTACTTC. Protein sequence: CASSYSPLADYEQYF.

The V call is TRBV5-6, the J call TRBJ1-1; D is uncertain. V shed 7 bases and J shed 3 bases, with 16 bases lying between them. The CDR3 extends over 14 amino acids. Germline values: CDR1 SGHDT, CDR2 YYEEEE. For the CDR3, the DNA is TGTGCCAGCTCACCCCAGACTTCCGACACTGAAGCTTTCTTT. Translated, it gives CASSPQTSDTEAFF.

This sequence joins TRBV7-2 and TRBJ2-3, with TRBD2 identical over 9 bases. Per the germline V gene, CDR1 is SGHTA and CDR2 is FQGNSA. The CDR3 covers 14 residues. Trimming cost V 6 bases and J 6 bases; bases outside gene matches: 7. The DNA for the CDR3 is TGTGCCAGCAGATTGGGACTAGCAAAGGATACGCAGTATTTT. Translation gives CASRLGLAKDTQYF.

Many counts were recorded for this clone. This rearrangement joins TRBV14 to TRBJ1-1; TRBD1 agrees at 11 bases. The V gene's germline CDR1 is SGHDN and CDR2 FVKESK. V gave up 6 bases and J gave up 6 bases; unmatched junction bases: 6. This CDR3 contains 14 residues. The CDR3 here is CASRQGQGVPEAFF. CDR3 sequence (DNA): TGTGCCAGCAGGCAGGGACAGGGGGTCCCTGAAGCTTTCTTT.

The V call is TRBV11-2, the J call TRBJ2-1, with 8 bases matching TRBD1. This CDR3 comprises 15 residues. Looked up from germline, CDR1 is SGHAT and CDR2 is FQNNGV. After removal of 3 bases from V and 1 base from J, the junction contained 2 bases not matched to a gene. In DNA form, the CDR3 reads TGTGCCAGCAGCTTTACAGGGGGTTCCTACAATGAGCAGTTCTTC. Encoded protein: CASSFTGGSYNEQFF. Drawing the rest from reference TRBV11-2 and TRBJ2-1, the complete variable domain is EAGVAQSPRYKIIEKRQSVAFWCNPISGHATLYWYQQILGQGPKLLIQFQNNGVVDDSQLPKDRFSAERLKGVDSTLKIQPAKLEDSAVYLCASSFTGGSYNEQFFGPGTRLTVL.

V is TRBV6-5 and J is TRBJ2-1; the D is unclear. Germline CDR1 and CDR2: MNHEY and SVGAGI. Trimming took off 4 bases at V and 7 bases at J, with 5 bases between the two ends. This CDR3 is built from 11 residues. The CDR3 is CASSLENEQFF. CDR3 nucleotides: TGTGCCAGCAGTTTGGAGAATGAGCAGTTCTTC.

This clone showed up just once. The gene calls are TRBV7-9 and TRBJ2-3, with D perhaps TRBD1 (5 bases). Germline CDR1 and CDR2: SEHNR and FQNEAQ (reference sequence). The CDR3 has 13 residues. Trimming stripped 0 bases from V and 13 bases from J, with 14 bases between. The CDR3 coding sequence is TGTGCCAGCAGCTTAGCGGGGCGGAAATGGGAGTATTTT. Encoded protein: CASSLAGRKWEYF.